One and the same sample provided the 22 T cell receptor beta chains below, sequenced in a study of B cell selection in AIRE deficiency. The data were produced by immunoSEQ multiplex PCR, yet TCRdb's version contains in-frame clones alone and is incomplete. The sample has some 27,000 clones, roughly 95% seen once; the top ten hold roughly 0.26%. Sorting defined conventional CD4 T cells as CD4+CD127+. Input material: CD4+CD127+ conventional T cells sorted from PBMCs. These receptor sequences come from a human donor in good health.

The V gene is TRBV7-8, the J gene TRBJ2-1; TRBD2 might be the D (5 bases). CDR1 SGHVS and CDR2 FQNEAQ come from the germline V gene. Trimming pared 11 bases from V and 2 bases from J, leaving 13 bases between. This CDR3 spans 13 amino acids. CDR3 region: CAVRLAAYNEQFF. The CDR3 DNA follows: TGTGCCGTCCGGCTAGCCGCCTACAATGAGCAGTTCTTC.

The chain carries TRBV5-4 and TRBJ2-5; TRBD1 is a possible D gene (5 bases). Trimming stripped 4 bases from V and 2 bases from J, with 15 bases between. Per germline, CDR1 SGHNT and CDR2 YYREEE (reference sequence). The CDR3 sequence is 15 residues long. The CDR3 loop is CASSQGGRAQETQYF. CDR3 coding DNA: TGTGCCAGCAGCCAAGGCGGCAGGGCTCAAGAGACCCAGTACTTC.

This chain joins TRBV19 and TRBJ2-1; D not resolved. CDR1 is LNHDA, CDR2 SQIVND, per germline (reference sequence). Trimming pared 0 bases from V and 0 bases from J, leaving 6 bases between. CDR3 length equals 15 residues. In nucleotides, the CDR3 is TGTGCCAGTAGTATAGAGTGGTCCTCCTACAATGAGCAGTTCTTC. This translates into CASSIEWSSYNEQFF.

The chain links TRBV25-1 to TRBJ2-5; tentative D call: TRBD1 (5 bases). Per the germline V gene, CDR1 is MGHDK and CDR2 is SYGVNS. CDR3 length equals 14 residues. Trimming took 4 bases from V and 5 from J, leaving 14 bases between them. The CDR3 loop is CASSAPTARETQYF. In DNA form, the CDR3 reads TGTGCCAGCAGTGCTCCGACAGCCAGGGAGACCCAGTACTTC.

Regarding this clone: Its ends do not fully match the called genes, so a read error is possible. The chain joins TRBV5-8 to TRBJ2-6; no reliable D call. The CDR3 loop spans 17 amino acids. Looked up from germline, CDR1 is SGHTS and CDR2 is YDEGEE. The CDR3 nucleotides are TGTGCCAGCGCAAACTGTCATCCACACAAGTCGGGCCAACGTCCTGATTTC. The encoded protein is CASANCHPHKSGQRPDF.

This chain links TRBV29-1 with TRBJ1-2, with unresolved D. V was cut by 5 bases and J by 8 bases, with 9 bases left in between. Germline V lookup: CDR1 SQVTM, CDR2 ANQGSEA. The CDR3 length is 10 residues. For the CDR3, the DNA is TGCAGCGTTCTGATGGGAGGCTACACCTTC. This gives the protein CSVLMGGYTF.

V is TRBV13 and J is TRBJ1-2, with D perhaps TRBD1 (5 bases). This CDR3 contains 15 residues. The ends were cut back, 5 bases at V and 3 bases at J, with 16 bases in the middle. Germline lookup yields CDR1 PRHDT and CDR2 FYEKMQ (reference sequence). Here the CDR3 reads CASSLDRDGYYGYTF. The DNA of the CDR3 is TGTGCCAGCAGCCTGGACCGGGACGGTTACTATGGCTACACCTTC.

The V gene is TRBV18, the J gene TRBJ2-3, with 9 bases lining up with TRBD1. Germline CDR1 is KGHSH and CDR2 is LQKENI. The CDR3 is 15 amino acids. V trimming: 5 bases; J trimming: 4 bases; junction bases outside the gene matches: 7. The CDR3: CASSKGQGVPDTQYF. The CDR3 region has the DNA TGTGCCAGCTCAAAGGGACAGGGTGTTCCAGATACGCAGTATTTT.

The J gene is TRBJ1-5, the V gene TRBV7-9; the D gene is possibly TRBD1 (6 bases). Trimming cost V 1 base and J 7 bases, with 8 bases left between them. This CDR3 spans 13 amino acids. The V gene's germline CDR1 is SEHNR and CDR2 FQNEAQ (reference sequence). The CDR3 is CASSLEGGQPQHF. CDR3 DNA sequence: TGTGCCAGCAGCTTAGAGGGGGGCCAGCCCCAGCATTTT.

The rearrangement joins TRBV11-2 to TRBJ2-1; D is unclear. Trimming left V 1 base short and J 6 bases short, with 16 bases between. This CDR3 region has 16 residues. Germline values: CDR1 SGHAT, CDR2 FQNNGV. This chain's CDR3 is CASSLGTGSRSNEQFF. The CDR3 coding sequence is TGTGCCAGCAGCTTAGGAACCGGCAGTCGAAGCAATGAGCAGTTCTTC. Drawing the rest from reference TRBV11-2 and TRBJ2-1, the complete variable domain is EAGVAQSPRYKIIEKRQSVAFWCNPISGHATLYWYQQILGQGPKLLIQFQNNGVVDDSQLPKDRFSAERLKGVDSTLKIQPAKLEDSAVYLCASSLGTGSRSNEQFFGPGTRLTVL.

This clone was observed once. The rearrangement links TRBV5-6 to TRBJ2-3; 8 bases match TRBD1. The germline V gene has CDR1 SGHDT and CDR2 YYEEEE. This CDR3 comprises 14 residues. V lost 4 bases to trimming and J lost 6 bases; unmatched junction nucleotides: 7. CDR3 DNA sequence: TGTGCCAGCAGCCTAAGGACAGGGCCGGATACGCAGTATTTT. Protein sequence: CASSLRTGPDTQYF.

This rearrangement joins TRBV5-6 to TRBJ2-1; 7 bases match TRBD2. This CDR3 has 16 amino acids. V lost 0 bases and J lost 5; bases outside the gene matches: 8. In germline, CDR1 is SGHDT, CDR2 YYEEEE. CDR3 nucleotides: TGTGCCAGCAGCTTGGTATCCCTAGCGGCCAACAATGAGCAGTTCTTC. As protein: CASSLVSLAANNEQFF.

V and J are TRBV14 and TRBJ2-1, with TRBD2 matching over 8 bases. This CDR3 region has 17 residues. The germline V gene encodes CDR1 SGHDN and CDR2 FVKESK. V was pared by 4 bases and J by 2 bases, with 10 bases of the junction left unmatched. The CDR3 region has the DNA TGTGCCAGCAGCCGATTTAGCGGGGCTCTCACCTACAATGAGCAGTTCTTC. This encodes CASSRFSGALTYNEQFF.

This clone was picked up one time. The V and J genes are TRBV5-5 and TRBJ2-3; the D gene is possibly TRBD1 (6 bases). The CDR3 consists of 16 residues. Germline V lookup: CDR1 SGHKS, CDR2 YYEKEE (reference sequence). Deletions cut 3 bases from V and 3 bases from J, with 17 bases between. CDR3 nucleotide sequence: TGTGCCAGCAGCTCAGGGACAAAAAGAAGTACAGATACGCAGTATTTT. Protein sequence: CASSSGTKRSTDTQYF. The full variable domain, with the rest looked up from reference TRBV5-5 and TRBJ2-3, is DAGVTQSPTHLIKTRGQQVTLRCSPISGHKSVSWYQQVLGQGPQFIFQYYEKEERGRGNFPDRFSARQFPNYSSELNVNALLLGDSALYLCASSSGTKRSTDTQYFGPGTRLTVL.

CDR3 protein: CASSLQGDQPQHF. CDR3 bases: TGTGCCAGCAGCTTACAGGGAGATCAGCCCCAGCATTTT. This sequence joins TRBV5-4 and TRBJ1-5; TRBD1 might be the D (6 bases). V lost 2 bases to trimming and J lost 5 bases, with 8 bases between them. CDR1 and CDR2 (germline): SGHNT, YYREEE (reference sequence). CDR3 length equals 13 residues.

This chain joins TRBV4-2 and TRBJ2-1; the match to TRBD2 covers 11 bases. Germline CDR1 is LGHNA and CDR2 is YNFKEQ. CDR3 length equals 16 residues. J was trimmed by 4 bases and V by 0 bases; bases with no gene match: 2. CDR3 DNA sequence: TGTGCCAGCAGCCAAGACGGGACTAGCGGATACAATGAGCAGTTCTTC. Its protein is CASSQDGTSGYNEQFF.

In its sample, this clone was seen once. CDR3 sequence: CATSLPAGLYEQFF. CDR3 coding DNA: TGTGCCACCAGCTTGCCCGCGGGGCTGTATGAGCAGTTCTTC. The J gene is TRBJ2-1, the V gene TRBV15; D perhaps matches TRBD2 (6 bases). CDR1 and CDR2 from the germline V gene are LNHNV and YYDKDF (reference sequence). Trimming shortened V by 5 bases and J by 8 bases, and 16 bases separated the two germline ends. The CDR3 has 14 amino acids.

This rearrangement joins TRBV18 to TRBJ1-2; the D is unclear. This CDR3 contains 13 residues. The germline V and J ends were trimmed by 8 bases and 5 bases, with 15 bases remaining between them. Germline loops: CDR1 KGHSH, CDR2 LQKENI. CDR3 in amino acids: CASQPGRDYGYTF. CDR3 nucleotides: TGTGCCAGCCAACCGGGGAGGGATTATGGCTACACCTTC. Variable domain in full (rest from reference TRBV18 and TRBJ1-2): NAGVMQNPRHLVRRRGQEARLRCSPMKGHSHVYWYRQLPEEGLKFMVYLQKENIIDESGMPKERFSAEFPKEGPSILRIQQVVRGDSAAYFCASQPGRDYGYTFGSGTRLTVV.

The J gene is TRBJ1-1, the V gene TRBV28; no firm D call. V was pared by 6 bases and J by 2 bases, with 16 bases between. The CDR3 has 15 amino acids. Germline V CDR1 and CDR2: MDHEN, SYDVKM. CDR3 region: CASSPWHGENTEAFF. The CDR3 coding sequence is TGTGCCAGCAGCCCATGGCACGGGGAAAACACTGAAGCTTTCTTT.

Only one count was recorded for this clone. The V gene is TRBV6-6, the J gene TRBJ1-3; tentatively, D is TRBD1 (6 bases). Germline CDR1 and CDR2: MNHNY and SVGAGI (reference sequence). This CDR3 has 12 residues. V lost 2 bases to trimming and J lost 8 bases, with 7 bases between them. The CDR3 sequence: CASSYRGDTIYF. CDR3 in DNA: TGTGCCAGCAGTTACAGGGGGGACACCATATATTTT.

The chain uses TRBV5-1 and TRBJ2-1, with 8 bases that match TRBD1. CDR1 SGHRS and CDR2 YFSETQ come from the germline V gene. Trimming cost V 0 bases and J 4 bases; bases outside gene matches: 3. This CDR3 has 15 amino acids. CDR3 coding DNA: TGCGCCAGCAGCTTGGGGACAGGGATATACAATGAGCAGTTCTTC. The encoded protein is CASSLGTGIYNEQFF.

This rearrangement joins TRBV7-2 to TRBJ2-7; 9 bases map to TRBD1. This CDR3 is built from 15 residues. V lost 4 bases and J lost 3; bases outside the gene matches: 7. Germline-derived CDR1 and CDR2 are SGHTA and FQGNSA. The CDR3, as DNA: TGTGCCAGCAGCTCCGGGACAGGGCGGAACTACGAGCAGTACTTC. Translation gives CASSSGTGRNYEQYF. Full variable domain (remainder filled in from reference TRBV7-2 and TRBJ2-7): GAGVSQSPSNKVTEKGKDVELRCDPISGHTALYWYRQSLGQGLEFLIYFQGNSAPDKSGLPSDRFSAERTGGSVSTLTIQRTQQEDSAVYLCASSSGTGRNYEQYFGPGTRLTVT.